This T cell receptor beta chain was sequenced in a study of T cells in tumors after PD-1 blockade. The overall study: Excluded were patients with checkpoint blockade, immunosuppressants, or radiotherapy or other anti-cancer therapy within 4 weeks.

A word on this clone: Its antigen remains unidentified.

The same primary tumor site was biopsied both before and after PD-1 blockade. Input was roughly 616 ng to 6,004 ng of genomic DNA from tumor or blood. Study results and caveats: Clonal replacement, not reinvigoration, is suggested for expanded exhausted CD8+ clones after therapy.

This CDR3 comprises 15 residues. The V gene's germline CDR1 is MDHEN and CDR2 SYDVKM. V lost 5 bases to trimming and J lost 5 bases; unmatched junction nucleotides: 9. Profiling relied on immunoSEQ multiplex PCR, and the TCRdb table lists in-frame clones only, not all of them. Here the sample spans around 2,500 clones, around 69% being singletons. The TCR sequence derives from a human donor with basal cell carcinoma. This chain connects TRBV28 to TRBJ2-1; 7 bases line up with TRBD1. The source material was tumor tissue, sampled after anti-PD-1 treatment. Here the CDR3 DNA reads TGTGCCAGCAGTGTCCGGGACAGATTCCACAATGAGCAGTTCTTC. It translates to CASSVRDRFHNEQFF.